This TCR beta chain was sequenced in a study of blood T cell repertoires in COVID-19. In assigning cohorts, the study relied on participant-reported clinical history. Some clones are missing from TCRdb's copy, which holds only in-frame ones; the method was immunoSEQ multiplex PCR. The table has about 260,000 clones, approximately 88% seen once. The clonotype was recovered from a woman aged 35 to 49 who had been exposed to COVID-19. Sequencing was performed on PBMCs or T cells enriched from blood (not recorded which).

CDR3 loop: CATSRDIQSNYGYTF. CDR3 coding DNA: TGTGCCACCAGCAGAGATATACAGTCTAACTATGGCTACACCTTC. The rearrangement links TRBV15 to TRBJ1-2, with D hard to call. Germline assignment: CDR1 LNHNV and CDR2 YYDKDF (reference sequence). Trimming stripped 0 bases from V and 0 bases from J, with 8 bases between. The CDR3 covers 15 residues.